The 20 T cell receptor beta chains given below trace back to one sample, sequenced in a study of Ad26.COV2.S vaccination and SARS-CoV-2 variants. Produced via immunoSEQ multiplex PCR; TCRdb's table is partial and in-frame only. The data show 300,000 to 350,000 clones, roughly 90% seen once. Stated treatment: about 20 received Ad26.COV2.S at low or high dose, single or two shots; several received placebo; per-sample allocation not given. Material that was analyzed had been drawn on day 63 after the first vaccine or placebo injection. Source: peripheral blood, taken in a trial of Ad26.COV2.S vaccine versus placebo. These receptor sequences come from a person aged 18 to 65 who received the Ad26.COV2.S COVID-19 vaccine or a placebo.

This clone was recorded only once. This sequence joins TRBV4-1 and TRBJ1-6, with TRBD1 matching over 10 bases. V lost 1 base and J lost 7; bases outside the gene matches: 10. CDR1 is MGHRA and CDR2 is YSYEKL in the germline V gene. The CDR3 contains 18 residues. CDR3 coding DNA: TGCGCCAGCAGCCAAGCCCCCGGGACAGGGGACTTCAATTCACCCCTCCACTTT. It encodes CASSQAPGTGDFNSPLHF.

To note about this clone: A junction end diverges from the germline sequence, so it may reflect a read error. The chain uses TRBV5-1 and TRBJ1-2; maybe TRBD1 (5 bases). The CDR3 has 12 amino acids. CDR1 SGHRS and CDR2 YFSETQ come from the germline V gene. CDR3 sequence reads: CASKAGNFGYTF. The DNA of the CDR3 is TGCGCCAGCAAAGCAGGGAACTTTGGCTACACCTTC.

The chain couples TRBV12-3 or TRBV12-4 to TRBJ2-4; possible D gene TRBD2, 5 bases. The CDR3 runs 13 residues. V dropped 5 bases and J dropped 6 bases, with 11 bases sitting between them. The CDR3: CASSDTGINIQYF. The CDR3 DNA reads TGTGCCAGCAGTGACACCGGGATAAACATTCAGTACTTC.

The chain links TRBV18 to TRBJ2-7; possible D gene TRBD2, 7 bases. The germline V gene encodes CDR1 KGHSH and CDR2 LQKENI. The CDR3 totals 15 residues. Trimming took off 3 bases at V and 1 base at J, with 13 bases between the two ends. CDR3 amino acids: CASSPMGGGSYEQYF. CDR3 nucleotide sequence: TGTGCCAGCTCACCCATGGGAGGGGGTTCCTACGAGCAGTACTTC.

This clone came up a few times. The CDR3 region has the DNA TGTGCCAGCAGCTTAGTTCAGGGCGGCAATGGCTACACCTTC. It is translated as CASSLVQGGNGYTF. V is TRBV7-9 and J is TRBJ1-2, with D tentatively TRBD1 (5 bases). Germline V lookup: CDR1 SEHNR, CDR2 FQNEAQ (reference sequence). Deletions cut 1 base from V and 6 bases from J, with 12 bases between. CDR3 length equals 14 residues.

The rearrangement uses TRBV28 and TRBJ1-5; no clear D. From germline, CDR1 is MDHEN and CDR2 SYDVKM. V was shortened by 2 bases and J by 5 bases, with 4 bases between the two germline ends. The CDR3 totals 12 residues. The CDR3 bases are TGTGCCAGCAGTTTACTATATCAGCCCCAGCATTTT. Its translation: CASSLLYQPQHF.

This clone was detected only a few times. The J gene is TRBJ2-2, the V gene TRBV5-4; D is undetermined. CDR1 and CDR2 from the germline V gene are SGHNT and YYREEE (reference sequence). V was pared by 4 bases and J by 6 bases, with 10 bases between. The CDR3 runs to 13 residues. The CDR3 reads CASSPLVAGELFF. The CDR3 coding sequence is TGTGCCAGCAGCCCCCTAGTTGCCGGGGAGCTGTTTTTT.

The genes are TRBV19 and TRBJ1-5; the D is unclear. Between the trimmed V and J ends, which lost 2 bases and 7 bases, there was a span of 15 bases. The CDR3 consists of 15 residues. Germline V lookup: CDR1 LNHDA, CDR2 SQIVND (reference sequence). The CDR3, as DNA: TGTGCCAGTAGTATACTAGCGACGCGTGAACAGCCCCAGCATTTT. As protein: CASSILATREQPQHF.

The rearrangement joins TRBV4-2 to TRBJ1-1; tentatively, D is TRBD1 (6 bases). The CDR3 is 14 amino acids. Trimming shortened V by 6 bases and J by 7 bases, and 18 bases separated the two germline ends. The V gene's germline CDR1 is LGHNA and CDR2 YNFKEQ. The CDR3 sequence: CASSGGGARIEAFF. The CDR3, as DNA: TGTGCCAGCAGTGGTGGGGGGGCGCGAATTGAAGCTTTCTTT.

The chain employs TRBV14 and TRBJ1-2; D gene uncertain. Trimming cost V 1 base and J 8 bases, with 17 bases left between them. The V gene's germline CDR1 is SGHDN and CDR2 FVKESK. This CDR3 comprises 15 residues. CDR3 in amino acids: CASSQVGLTGGGYTF. The CDR3 region has the DNA TGTGCCAGCAGCCAAGTGGGTCTTACCGGAGGCGGCTACACCTTC.

The chain is built from TRBV4-2 and TRBJ2-1, with 11 bases that match TRBD2. Trimming removed 1 base from V and 9 bases from J; junction bases left unmatched: 17. The CDR3 has 19 amino acids. The germline V gene has CDR1 LGHNA and CDR2 YNFKEQ. The CDR3 is CASSQGPQGLAGGSGEQFF. The CDR3 DNA reads as TGTGCCAGCAGCCAAGGCCCACAGGGGCTAGCGGGAGGATCTGGTGAGCAGTTCTTC.

The chain uses TRBV5-1 and TRBJ2-5; 11 bases are a match to TRBD2. There are 14 residues in the CDR3. Germline-derived CDR1 and CDR2 are SGHRS and YFSETQ. J lost 6 bases, V lost 4 bases, and 5 bases had no gene match. CDR3 region: CASSNSGGAQTQYF. Here the CDR3 DNA reads TGCGCCAGCAGCAATAGCGGGGGGGCGCAGACCCAGTACTTC.

The chain carries TRBV7-3 and TRBJ2-7, with D unresolved. Germline V CDR1 and CDR2: SGHTA, FQGTGA. The V end was cut by 7 bases, the J end by 3 bases, with 10 bases between. This CDR3 spans 12 amino acids. This CDR3 reads CASTRNSYEQYV. CDR3 bases: TGTGCCAGCACTCGAAACAGCTACGAGCAGTACGTC.

The chain uses TRBV4-2 and TRBJ2-2, with unresolved D. V was pared by 0 bases and J by 0 bases, with 2 bases between. CDR3 size: 14 residues. Germline V lookup: CDR1 LGHNA, CDR2 YNFKEQ. The CDR3 spells CASSQEPNTGELFF. In nucleotides, the CDR3 is TGTGCCAGCAGCCAAGAGCCGAACACCGGGGAGCTGTTTTTT.

This clone was detected once. The rearrangement links TRBV9 to TRBJ1-6; D remains unclear. Germline values: CDR1 SGDLS, CDR2 YYNGEE. Trimming cost V 0 bases and J 0 bases, with 13 bases left between them. This CDR3 contains 18 residues. Here the CDR3 reads CASSVAPGGSSYNSPLHF. The CDR3 DNA reads TGTGCCAGCAGCGTAGCTCCGGGCGGGAGCTCCTATAATTCACCCCTCCACTTT.

J is TRBJ1-5 and V is TRBV3-1 (or the pseudogene TRBV3-2); D is ambiguous. This CDR3 spans 15 amino acids. V was shortened by 0 bases and J by 4 bases, with 10 bases between the two germline ends. Looked up from germline, CDR1 is LGHDT and CDR2 is YNNKEL (reference sequence). CDR3 residues: CASSQDIHGNQPQHF. The CDR3 DNA sequence: TGTGCCAGCAGCCAAGATATACACGGGAATCAGCCCCAGCATTTT.

The J gene is TRBJ1-1, the V gene TRBV15; tentatively, D is TRBD1 (6 bases). Trimming stripped 4 bases from V and 7 bases from J, with 19 bases between. In germline, CDR1 is LNHNV, CDR2 YYDKDF (reference sequence). The CDR3 contains 15 residues. Written as DNA, the CDR3 is TGTGCCACCAGCAAAGGACGACAGGAGCACCTTGAAGCTTTCTTT. As protein: CATSKGRQEHLEAFF.

The J gene is TRBJ2-3, the V gene TRBV5-8, with 15 positions matching TRBD2. The CDR3 loop spans 16 amino acids. Trimming cost V 3 bases and J 6 bases; bases outside gene matches: 5. The germline CDR1 and CDR2 sequences are SGHTS and YDEGEE. For the CDR3, the DNA is TGTGCCAGCAGCTCTGGACTAGCGGGAGGGATGGATACGCAGTATTTT. As protein: CASSSGLAGGMDTQYF.

The rearrangement uses TRBV24-1 and TRBJ2-5; 7 bases are shared with TRBD1. The germline gives CDR1 KGHDR, CDR2 SFDVKD. CDR3 length: 14 residues. V was pared by 2 bases and J by 4 bases, with 3 bases of the junction left unmatched. CDR3 sequence (DNA): TGTGCCACCAGTGATTCGGGACAGTTAGAGACCCAGTACTTC. It is translated as CATSDSGQLETQYF.

This clone was counted once. The chain combines TRBV4-1 with TRBJ1-1; 7 nucleotides align to TRBD1. This CDR3 is built from 17 residues. The germline V gene encodes CDR1 MGHRA and CDR2 YSYEKL. With V trimmed by 4 bases and J by 0 bases, 11 bases remained unmatched. CDR3 in amino acids: CASSPLPGTAMNTEAFF. CDR3 nucleotide sequence: TGCGCCAGCAGCCCCTTACCTGGGACAGCGATGAACACTGAAGCTTTCTTT.